This entry lists 23 T cell receptor beta chains sequenced from one sample in a study of T cell clonality in common variable immunodeficiency. Sequenced by immunoSEQ multiplex PCR; TCRdb stores in-frame clones only, minus some. The sample includes roughly 34,000 clones, none of them occurring once. The specimen sequenced was peripheral blood mononuclear cells. The receptor source for this set is a person between 18 and 75 years old in good health.

This clone was seen many times. The read finishes 3 residues shy of the CDR3 end, and the germline J gene is used to complete it. This chain connects TRBV20-1 to TRBJ1-3, with no clear D. V was cut by 0 bases and J by 1 base, with 13 bases left in between. Germline CDR1 DFQATT, CDR2 SNEGSKA (reference sequence). The CDR3 is 16 residues long. The part of the CDR3 DNA that was read is TGCAGTGCTAGAGATCGGGTCGTCGGATCTGGAAACACC. Its translation: CSARDRVVGSGNT. The complete CDR3 reads CSARDRVVGSGNTIYF.

This clone was seen repeatedly, ten times or more. The CDR3 extends 3 residues past the end of the read, so its final part is completed from the germline J gene. The chain carries TRBV20-1 and TRBJ2-1; the D gene is possibly TRBD2 (6 bases). The germline gives CDR1 DFQATT, CDR2 SNEGSKA (reference sequence). Trimming shortened V by 0 bases and J by 4 bases, and 13 bases separated the two germline ends. This CDR3 comprises 15 residues. CDR3 bases read: TGCAGTGCTAGAGATGGCGGGGTAGCGTACAATGAG. Its protein product is CSARDGGVAYNE. The CDR3 reads in full as CSARDGGVAYNEQFF.

At least ten counts were recorded for this clone. The missing CDR3 end, 3 residues past where the read stops, is filled in from the germline J gene. The rearrangement links TRBV6-4 to TRBJ2-3; 13 bases map to TRBD2. Germline values: CDR1 MRHNA, CDR2 SNTAGT. The CDR3 sequence is 16 residues long. Losses at the gene ends were 0 bases for V and 5 bases for J; bases not matched to a gene: 2. The CDR3 bases that were read are TGTGCCAGCAGTGACTCGGGGACTAGCGGGATAGATACG. Translating gives CASSDSGTSGIDT. The full-length CDR3 reads as CASSDSGTSGIDTQYF.

Ten or more counts support this clone. The read halts 3 residues ahead of the CDR3 end, with the missing end drawn from the germline J gene. This rearrangement joins TRBV12-5 to TRBJ2-6; D ambiguous. V gave up 1 base and J gave up 0 bases, with 10 bases separating them. Per the germline V gene, CDR1 is LGHNT and CDR2 is FRNRAP. This CDR3 contains 17 residues. The CDR3 sequence is CASGLAGFNSGANVLTF. The CDR3 bases that were read are TGTGCTAGTGGTTTGGCAGGATTCAACTCTGGGGCCAACGTC.

This clone was recorded at least ten times. CDR3 in amino acids: CASSPPGHRATNEKLFF. Partial CDR3 DNA: TGTGCCAGTAGTCCCCCGGGACACCGTGCAACTAATGAAAAA. The chain combines TRBV19 with TRBJ1-4, with D possibly TRBD1 on 6 matching bases. The read falls 3 residues short of the CDR3 end, and the missing part is taken from the germline J gene. The CDR3 spans 17 residues. The germline V and J ends were trimmed by 5 bases and 0 bases, with 16 bases remaining between them. From germline, CDR1 is LNHDA and CDR2 SQIVND (reference sequence).

To note about this clone: Coverage ceases 3 residues before the CDR3 finishes, and the germline J gene fills in the end. The chain joins TRBV18 to TRBJ2-2, with 10 bases aligning to TRBD1. The CDR3 contains 20 residues. J lost 1 base, V lost 5 bases, and 16 bases had no gene match. Germline V CDR1 and CDR2: KGHSH, LQKENI. CDR3 bases read: TGTGCCAGCTCATCGCGGACAGGGGGTACGGGGCGAAAGAACACCGGGGAG. It is translated as CASSSRTGGTGRKNTGE. The full-length CDR3 reads as CASSSRTGGTGRKNTGELFF.

Ten or more counts support this clone. The read is 3 residues too short to cover the CDR3 end, so that end is filled in from the germline J gene. The chain employs TRBV30 and TRBJ2-7; 7 bases match TRBD1. Germline CDR1 GTSNPN, CDR2 SVGIG (reference sequence). The junction had 9 bases not matched to a gene; V was cut back by 4 bases and J by 0 bases. This CDR3 has 15 residues. The CDR3 protein is CAWIIRDRSSYEQYF. Partial CDR3 DNA: TGTGCCTGGATCATTCGGGACAGAAGCTCCTACGAG.

At least ten counts were recorded for this clone. The sequence runs out 3 residues before the end of the CDR3; the remainder is reconstructed from the germline J gene. This rearrangement joins TRBV10-3 to TRBJ2-6, with D hard to call. Trimming took 3 bases from V and 2 from J, leaving 8 bases between them. The length of the CDR3 is 15 residues. CDR1 and CDR2 from the germline V gene are ENHRY and SYGVKD. The CDR3 spells CAISEEVTGANVLTF. The covered CDR3 bases are TGTGCCATCAGTGAAGAGGTTACTGGGGCCAACGTC.

Points on this clone: The read falls 3 residues short of the CDR3 end, and the missing part is taken from the germline J gene. V gene TRBV30 combines with J gene TRBJ2-7; D not certain. The V gene lost 3 bases and the J gene lost 3 bases, with 6 bases spanning the gap. Germline assignment: CDR1 GTSNPN and CDR2 SVGIG (reference sequence). CDR3 length: 11 amino acids. The CDR3 sequence: CAWRGLYEQYF. The sequenced part of the CDR3 DNA is TGTGCCTGGAGAGGGCTCTACGAG.

In its sample, this clone was seen many times. The CDR3 end lies 3 residues beyond the end of the read and is filled in from the germline J gene. The genes are TRBV15 and TRBJ2-7; D perhaps matches TRBD2 (6 bases). The CDR3 is 17 residues long. Trimming shortened V by 1 base and J by 0 bases, and 16 bases separated the two germline ends. CDR1 and CDR2 from the germline V gene are LNHNV and YYDKDF (reference sequence). CDR3 residues: CATSRGGSVGGSYEQYF. The covered CDR3 bases are TGTGCCACCAGCAGAGGCGGTTCGGTCGGGGGCTCCTACGAG.

At least ten counts were recorded for this clone. The read gets to within 3 residues of the CDR3 end, and the germline J gene fills in the rest. The gene calls are TRBV7-8 and TRBJ2-7; 9 bases map to TRBD1. The CDR3 has 14 amino acids. V gave up 5 bases and J gave up 4 bases; unmatched junction bases: 6. Germline V gives CDR1 SGHVS, CDR2 FQNEAQ. CDR3 region: CASSPGQGHYEQYF. CDR3 DNA (partial): TGTGCCAGCAGCCCGGGACAGGGTCATTACGAG.

This clone appeared many times. The read gets to within 3 residues of the CDR3 end, and the germline J gene fills in the rest. V gene TRBV7-8 combines with J gene TRBJ2-3, with TRBD2 identical over 7 bases. CDR3 length equals 15 residues. Germline V gene data show CDR1 as SGHVS and CDR2 as FQNEAQ. Trimming removed 10 bases from V and 1 base from J; junction bases left unmatched: 11. CDR3 residues: CAIEAGLAGTDTQYF. The sequenced part of the CDR3 DNA is TGTGCCATAGAAGCAGGGCTAGCGGGCACAGATACG.

This clone was picked up many times. Read coverage stops 3 residues before the CDR3 terminus; the germline J gene supplies the remainder. The chain couples TRBV6-1 to TRBJ1-3; 7 bases align to TRBD1. CDR1 is MNHNS, CDR2 SASEGT, per germline. After removal of 6 bases from V and 0 bases from J, the junction contained 8 bases not matched to a gene. CDR3 size: 16 residues. The sequenced CDR3 bases are TGTGCCAGCAGGGAACGGACAGGAATCTCTGGAAACACC. Its protein is CASRERTGISGNT. From start to end, the CDR3 is CASRERTGISGNTIYF.

In its sample, this clone was seen many times. The observed sequence ends 3 residues before the CDR3 terminus, with the missing tail filled in from the germline J gene. The chain couples TRBV19 to TRBJ1-1; 12 bases map to TRBD1. The CDR3 covers 13 residues. Germline CDR1 is LNHDA and CDR2 is SQIVND (reference sequence). This CDR3 reads CASSMGQGAEAFF. Partial CDR3 DNA: TGTGCCAGTAGTATGGGACAGGGGGCCGAA.

This clone was picked up many times. The read ends 3 residues shy of where the CDR3 ends; the end is completed using the germline J gene. V usage is TRBV28 and J usage is TRBJ2-4; TRBD1 agrees at 8 bases. This CDR3 is 17 amino acids long. Trimming removed 3 bases from V and 4 bases from J; junction bases left unmatched: 11. Germline-derived CDR1 and CDR2 are MDHEN and SYDVKM. CDR3 bases read: TGTGCCAGCAGTTTTGTGTACGGACAGGGTAATAAAAACATT. Translating it yields CASSFVYGQGNKNI. The complete CDR3 sequence is CASSFVYGQGNKNIQYF. The full variable domain, rest sourced from reference TRBV28 and TRBJ2-4, is DVKVTQSSRYLVKRTGEKVFLECVQDMDHENMFWYRQDPGLGLRLIYFSYDVKMKEKGDIPEGYSVSREKKERFSLILESASTNQTSMYLCASSFVYGQGNKNIQYFGAGTRLSVL.

Ten or more counts support this clone. CDR3 DNA (partial): TGCGCCAGCAGCCAAGGTGTTGTCAGGGGGGTCTCACCC. This sequence encodes CASSQGVVRGVSP. The full CDR3 sequence reads CASSQGVVRGVSPLHF. The chain links TRBV4-1 to TRBJ1-6, with TRBD1 matching over 7 bases. The observed sequence ends 3 residues before the CDR3 terminus, with the missing tail filled in from the germline J gene. The CDR3 runs to 16 residues. Germline loops: CDR1 MGHRA, CDR2 YSYEKL. V was pared by 1 base and J by 10 bases, with 10 bases of the junction left unmatched.

This clone was found many times. The read halts 3 residues ahead of the CDR3 end, with the missing end drawn from the germline J gene. The chain is built from TRBV20-1 and TRBJ2-2; 8 nucleotides agree with TRBD1. V was pared by 6 bases and J by 3 bases, with 6 bases of the junction left unmatched. The CDR3 has 14 residues. Germline V CDR1 and CDR2: DFQATT, SNEGSKA (reference sequence). Here the CDR3 reads CSARDRWDTGELFF. The covered CDR3 bases are TGCAGTGCCAGGGACAGGTGGGACACCGGGGAG.

This clone was seen at least ten times. The missing CDR3 end, 3 residues past where the read stops, is filled in from the germline J gene. The chain couples TRBV19 to TRBJ1-2; 9 nucleotides agree with TRBD1. This CDR3 region has 15 residues. V lost 4 bases, J lost 7 bases, and 10 bases stayed unmatched. Germline assignment: CDR1 LNHDA and CDR2 SQIVND (reference sequence). The CDR3 here is CASSTNRGTGLGYTF. CDR3 DNA, as far as it was read: TGTGCCAGTAGTACAAACCGGGGGACAGGGCTTGGC.

This clone was counted at least ten times. The DNA ends 3 residues before the CDR3 does, and the rest of the CDR3 is filled in from the germline J gene. This chain uses TRBV4-1 with TRBJ2-5; perhaps TRBD2 as D (5 bases). Deletions cut 1 base from V and 5 bases from J, with 20 bases between. The CDR3 consists of 17 residues. CDR1 and CDR2 (germline): MGHRA, YSYEKL. CDR3 sequence: CASSQALEEGTRETQYF. The CDR3 bases that were read are TGCGCCAGCAGCCAAGCCCTGGAAGAGGGCACCAGGGAGACC.

This clone was observed at least ten times. The CDR3 goes on 3 residues after the read ends, and that part is filled in from the germline J gene. V and J are TRBV5-1 and TRBJ2-7; 7 bases align to TRBD1. V lost 0 bases and J lost 3; bases outside the gene matches: 9. Germline V gene lookup returns CDR1 SGHRS and CDR2 YFSETQ. The CDR3 runs 16 residues. The CDR3 DNA, read in part, is TGCGCCAGCAGCTTGGAAGGGGACAGACGAGTCTACGAG. It encodes CASSLEGDRRVYE. The CDR3 reads in full as CASSLEGDRRVYEQYF.

This clone was seen ten or more times. Read sequence stops 3 residues before the CDR3 end, and the germline J gene provides the missing end. The V and J genes are TRBV19 and TRBJ1-2, with D possibly TRBD1 on 6 matching bases. Per the germline V gene, CDR1 is LNHDA and CDR2 is SQIVND (reference sequence). This CDR3 has 17 residues. The V end was cut by 1 base, the J end by 4 bases, with 19 bases between. The CDR3 protein is CASSIARSGGGPYGYTF. The covered CDR3 bases are TGTGCCAGTAGTATAGCCCGGTCGGGGGGCGGACCCTATGGC.

Details on this clone: With the read ending 3 residues before the CDR3 end, the germline J gene is used to fill in that end. This sequence joins TRBV5-1 and TRBJ2-5, with 12 bases lining up with TRBD2. This CDR3 has 16 amino acids. CDR1 is SGHRS, CDR2 YFSETQ, per germline. With V trimmed by 3 bases and J by 2 bases, 5 bases remained unmatched. The CDR3 is CASSSGLAGRQETQYF. The CDR3 DNA, read in part, is TGCGCCAGCAGCTCAGGACTAGCGGGAAGGCAAGAGACC.

The table lists this clone with many counts. The read falls 3 residues short of the CDR3 end, and the missing part is taken from the germline J gene. The rearrangement links TRBV2 to TRBJ2-1; 9 bases agree with TRBD2. J was trimmed by 3 bases and V by 2 bases; bases with no gene match: 8. Germline CDR1 SNHLY, CDR2 FYNNEI. CDR3 size: 17 residues. The part of the CDR3 DNA that was read is TGTGCCAGCAGTGAATTTCGGTCTAGCGGGGTCTACAATGAG. Its translation is CASSEFRSSGVYNE. The full-length CDR3 reads as CASSEFRSSGVYNEQFF.